This record looks at one TCR beta chain sequence and its context. The method was immunoSEQ multiplex PCR; TCRdb's version includes in-frame clones alone and lacks a portion of them. This table has 150,000 or so clones, approximately 78% appearing once. This sample was taken from a study of blood T cell repertoires in COVID-19. V was pared by 6 bases and J by 1 base, with 7 bases of the junction left unmatched. The germline gives CDR1 SGHVS, CDR2 FQNEAQ. This CDR3 region has 15 residues. The sequencing input was peripheral blood. The gene calls are TRBV7-8 and TRBJ1-1; 8 bases fit TRBD1. This sequence was found in a human donor with acute or convalescent COVID-19. The donor label of this sample is uncertain. CDR3 in DNA: TGTGCCAGCAGAATGACCGGGACAGGGAACACTGAAGCTTTCTTT. It translates to CASRMTGTGNTEAFF. The complete variable domain, with remaining parts taken from reference TRBV7-8 and TRBJ1-1, reads GAGVSQSPRYKVAKRGQDVALRCDPISGHVSLFWYQQALGQGPEFLTYFQNEAQLDKSGLPSDRFFAERPEGSVSTLKIQRTQQEDSAVYLCASRMTGTGNTEAFFGQGTRLTVV.